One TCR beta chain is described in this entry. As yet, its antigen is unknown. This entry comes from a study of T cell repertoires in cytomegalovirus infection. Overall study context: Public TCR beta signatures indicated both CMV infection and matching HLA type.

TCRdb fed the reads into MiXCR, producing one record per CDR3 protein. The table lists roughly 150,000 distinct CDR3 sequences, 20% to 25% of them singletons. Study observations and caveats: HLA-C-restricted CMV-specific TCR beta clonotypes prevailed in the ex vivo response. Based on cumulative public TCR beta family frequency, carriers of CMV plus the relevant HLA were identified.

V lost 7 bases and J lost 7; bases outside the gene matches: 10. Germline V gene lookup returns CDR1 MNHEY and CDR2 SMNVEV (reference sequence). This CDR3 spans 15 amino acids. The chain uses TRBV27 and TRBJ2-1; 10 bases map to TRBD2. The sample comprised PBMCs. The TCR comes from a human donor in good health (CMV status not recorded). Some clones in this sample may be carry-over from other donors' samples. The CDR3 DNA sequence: TGTGCCAGCATCTCCGGCAGCGGGGGGGCTAATGAGCAGTTCTTC. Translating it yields CASISGSGGANEQFF.